This section outlines one T cell receptor (beta chain) sequence together with its context. Its antigen remains undetermined. One base away there is no much larger clone; base qualities are not given. Receptors were amplified or captured by the immunoSEQ multiplex PCR assay. The immuneACCESS repertoire file appears here via TCRdb, limited to in-frame rearrangements. These files lack a portion of the clones; in checked studies, under half of the deficit traces to unresolved V genes, and the cause of the others is not known. Recorded for this sample are more than 85,000 clones; 90% of them occurred a single time. The top ten clones comprise about 4.2% of the sample. The sample comes from a study of control samples from healthy donors and cancer patients (dated by TCRdb to 2020 to 2022). Ends trimmed: V by 0 bases, J by 4 bases; bases unmatched to a gene: 6. The CDR3 goes from the cysteine to the phenylalanine over 16 residues. Only the CDR3 portion is preserved as DNA: 48 bases, with reading frame beginning at the first base. Via the germline V gene (reference sequence), CDR1 is LNHNV and CDR2 YYDKDF.

Sequencing was done on a sample of blood. The chain is made from TRBV15 and TRBJ1-5, and 7 junction bases match TRBD1. This TCR came from a human donor in good health. The donor label of this sample is uncertain. The CDR3 region reads CATSRDKGAYNQPQHF. The DNA sequence follows: TGTGCCACCAGCAGAGATAAGGGGGCCTATAATCAGCCCCAGCATTTT. The full variable domain, completed from the reference TRBV15 and TRBJ1-5 proteins outside the CDR3, reads DAMVIQNPRYQVTQFGKPVTLSCSQTLNHNVMYWYQQKSSQAPKLLFHYYDKDFNNEADTPDNFQSRRPNTSFCFLDIRSPGLGDTAMYLCATSRDKGAYNQPQHFGDGTRLSIL.